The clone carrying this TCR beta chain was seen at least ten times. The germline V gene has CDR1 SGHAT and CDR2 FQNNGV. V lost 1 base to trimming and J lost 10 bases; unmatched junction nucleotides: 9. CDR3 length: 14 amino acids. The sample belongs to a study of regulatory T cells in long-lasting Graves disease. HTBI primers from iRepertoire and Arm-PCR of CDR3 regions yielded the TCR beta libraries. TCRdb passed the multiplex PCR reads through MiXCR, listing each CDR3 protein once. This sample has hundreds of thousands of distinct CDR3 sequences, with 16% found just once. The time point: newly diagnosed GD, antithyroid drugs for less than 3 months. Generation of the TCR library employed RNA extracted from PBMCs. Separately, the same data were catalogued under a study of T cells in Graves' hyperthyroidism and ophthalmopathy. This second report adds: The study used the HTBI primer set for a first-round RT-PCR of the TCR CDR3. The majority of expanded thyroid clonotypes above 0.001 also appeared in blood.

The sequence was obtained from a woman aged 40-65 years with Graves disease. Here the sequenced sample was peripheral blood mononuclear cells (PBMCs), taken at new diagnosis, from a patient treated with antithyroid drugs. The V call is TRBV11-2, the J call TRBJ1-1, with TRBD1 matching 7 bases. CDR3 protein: CASSLVTGRPVAFF. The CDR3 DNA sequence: TGTGCCAGCAGCTTAGTGACAGGGCGGCCTGTAGCTTTCTTT.